Shown below are 18 T cell receptor beta chains from a single sample sequenced in a study of technical replicates of blood from a handful of donors. Generated by immunoSEQ multiplex PCR, the TCRdb table keeps only in-frame clones and is missing some. Among tens of thousands of clones listed, about 93% were seen once. Sequencing was done on a sample of PBMCs. The receptor set was obtained from a human donor in good health. Some clones in this sample may be carry-over from other donors' samples.

The gene calls are TRBV6-6 and TRBJ2-6, with TRBD1 identical over 7 bases. This CDR3 region has 16 residues. Looked up from germline, CDR1 is MNHNY and CDR2 is SVGAGI (reference sequence). Trimming at V came to 5 bases and at J to 1 base, leaving 5 bases not matched to a gene. The CDR3 here is CASSTDRDSGANVLTF. The DNA of the CDR3 is TGTGCCAGCAGTACCGACAGGGATTCTGGGGCCAACGTCCTGACTTTC.

The CDR3 region has the DNA TGCGCCAGCAGCCAAGAGAGGAGAGCGCCTCAGTTCTTC. Its protein is CASSQERRAPQFF. The chain has TRBV4-3 and TRBJ2-1; D unresolved. Trimming shortened V by 0 bases and J by 13 bases, and 13 bases separated the two germline ends. CDR1 is LGHNA, CDR2 YSLEER, per germline. This CDR3 contains 13 residues.

This chain links TRBV6-6 with TRBJ2-3, with TRBD2 as a possible D gene (6 bases). CDR1 and CDR2 from the germline V gene are MNHNY and SVGAGI (reference sequence). The CDR3 runs to 13 residues. Trimming cost V 6 bases and J 2 bases, with 9 bases left between them. The DNA for the CDR3 is TGTGCCAGCAGGAGGACTAACACAGATACGCAGTATTTT. It codes for CASRRTNTDTQYF.

This chain connects TRBV7-2 to TRBJ1-4; D unclear. CDR1 is SGHTA and CDR2 is FQGNSA in the germline V gene. V was shortened by 2 bases and J by 8 bases, with 15 bases between the two germline ends. The CDR3 covers 15 residues. Here the CDR3 reads CASSLINGRAEKLFF. Here the CDR3 DNA reads TGTGCCAGCAGCTTAATCAACGGGAGGGCAGAAAAACTGTTTTTT.

The genes are TRBV18 and TRBJ2-5, with 8 bases fitting TRBD1. The CDR3 runs 17 residues. After removal of 3 bases from V and 4 bases from J, the junction contained 13 bases not matched to a gene. CDR1 is KGHSH and CDR2 is LQKENI in the germline V gene. Here the CDR3 DNA reads TGTGCCAGCTCACCCTTCGTGGACAGGGTTAGGAGAGAGACCCAGTACTTC. Its protein is CASSPFVDRVRRETQYF.

The chain recombines TRBV5-1 with TRBJ1-1; a possible D gene is TRBD1 (6 bases). V lost 3 bases and J 8 bases, leaving 11 bases between the germline ends. CDR1 and CDR2 from the germline V gene are SGHRS and YFSETQ. CDR3 length: 12 residues. The CDR3 sequence: CASSSPGTEAFF. CDR3 DNA: TGCGCCAGCAGCTCACCCGGGACAGAAGCTTTCTTT.

V usage is TRBV30 and J usage is TRBJ2-3; 7 nucleotides match TRBD1. Germline loops: CDR1 GTSNPN, CDR2 SVGIG (reference sequence). The ends lost 0 bases at V and 5 bases at J; junction bases unmatched: 11. This CDR3 spans 16 amino acids. The CDR3 region is CAWSVHGTGVKDTQYF. The DNA for the CDR3 is TGTGCCTGGAGTGTACATGGTACAGGGGTTAAAGATACGCAGTATTTT.

This rearrangement joins TRBV5-1 to TRBJ2-5; 7 bases match TRBD2. The CDR3 is made up of 17 amino acids. Germline loops: CDR1 SGHRS, CDR2 YFSETQ. J lost 2 bases, V lost 2 bases, and 12 bases had no gene match. The CDR3 reads CASSLGVRPSGQETQYF. Here the CDR3 DNA reads TGCGCCAGCAGCTTAGGGGTGCGCCCTAGCGGACAAGAGACCCAGTACTTC. The full variable domain, with the rest looked up from reference TRBV5-1 and TRBJ2-5, is KAGVTQTPRYLIKTRGQQVTLSCSPISGHRSVSWYQQTPGQGLQFLFEYFSETQRNKGNFPGRFSGRQFSNSRSEMNVSTLELGDSALYLCASSLGVRPSGQETQYFGPGTRLLVL.

V usage is TRBV11-2 and J usage is TRBJ2-5, with 10 bases identical to TRBD2. This CDR3 is 17 amino acids long. Germline assignment: CDR1 SGHAT and CDR2 FQNNGV. The V gene end was trimmed by 1 base and the J gene end by 3 bases; junction bases not matched to a gene: 8. This CDR3 reads CASSLVLQREGEETQYF. In nucleotides, the CDR3 is TGTGCCAGCAGCTTAGTGTTACAGCGGGAGGGAGAAGAGACCCAGTACTTC.

This chain joins TRBV30 and TRBJ1-1; no definite D call. The CDR3 sequence is 13 residues long. Germline V gene sequence: CDR1 GTSNPN, CDR2 SVGIG (reference sequence). The V end was cut by 2 bases, the J end by 1 base, with 8 bases between. The CDR3 region has the DNA TGTGCCTGGAGTCCGGGTCCGAACACTGAAGCTTTCTTT. It is translated as CAWSPGPNTEAFF.

The V call is TRBV2, the J call TRBJ2-3; D might be TRBD2 (5 bases). This CDR3 is 15 amino acids long. Germline assignment: CDR1 SNHLY and CDR2 FYNNEI. The germline V and J ends were trimmed by 10 bases and 0 bases, with 17 bases remaining between them. The CDR3, as DNA: TGTGCCACCCAAAGGGAGAGCGTAAGCACAGATACGCAGTATTTT. Residues: CATQRESVSTDTQYF. The whole variable domain, remainder taken from reference TRBV2 and TRBJ2-3, is EPEVTQTPSHQVTQMGQEVILRCVPISNHLYFYWYRQILGQKVEFLVSFYNNEISEKSEIFDDQFSVERPDGSNFTLKIRSTKLEDSAMYFCATQRESVSTDTQYFGPGTRLTVL.

This clone was seen once. The V gene is TRBV7-2, the J gene TRBJ2-3; 7 bases agree with TRBD1. CDR1 is SGHTA, CDR2 FQGNSA, per germline. Germline trimming cut 5 bases from V and 2 bases from J; bases unmatched to any gene: 7. There are 15 residues in the CDR3. The DNA for the CDR3 is TGTGCCAGCAGCCGAGAGGGGGCGGACACAGATACGCAGTATTTT. This encodes CASSREGADTDTQYF.

V is TRBV4-3 and J is TRBJ2-3; TRBD1 matches 7 bases. Germline V lookup: CDR1 LGHNA, CDR2 YSLEER. The CDR3 runs to 17 residues. J gave up 6 bases and V 5 bases, and 17 bases lay outside the gene matches. The CDR3 loop reads CASSRGPVEQSRDTQYF. CDR3 in DNA: TGCGCCAGCAGCAGGGGGCCGGTGGAGCAATCTCGGGATACGCAGTATTTT.

The V call is TRBV6-1, the J call TRBJ2-1; 7 nucleotides line up with TRBD2. The germline V gene encodes CDR1 MNHNS and CDR2 SASEGT. This CDR3 comprises 15 residues. V lost 6 bases, J lost 4 bases, and 9 bases stayed unmatched. The CDR3 sequence is CASSPAGPRYNEQFF. The DNA of the CDR3 is TGTGCCAGCAGCCCAGCGGGACCCCGTTACAATGAGCAGTTCTTC.

The chain has TRBV19 and TRBJ1-5; unclear D gene. The CDR3 covers 15 residues. Looked up from germline, CDR1 is LNHDA and CDR2 is SQIVND (reference sequence). Trimming removed 5 bases at V and 5 bases at J, with 16 bases between. The CDR3 loop is CASSSSGVGYQPQHF. CDR3 nucleotide sequence: TGTGCCAGTAGTTCTTCCGGGGTAGGATATCAGCCCCAGCATTTT.

The V and J genes are TRBV12-5 and TRBJ1-4; TRBD1 aligns across 11 bases. Trimming at V came to 6 bases and at J to 4 bases, leaving 7 bases not matched to a gene. The germline gives CDR1 LGHNT, CDR2 FRNRAP. This CDR3 comprises 16 residues. The CDR3 DNA reads as TGTGCTAGTGGCCCGGGACAGGGGGGGAATAATGAAAAACTGTTTTTT. Translation: CASGPGQGGNNEKLFF.

This chain links TRBV5-4 with TRBJ2-5, with TRBD2 identical over 8 bases. The J segment lost 4 bases and the V segment lost 5 bases, leaving 7 bases of the junction unmatched. Germline V gene sequence: CDR1 SGHNT, CDR2 YYREEE (reference sequence). The CDR3 is made up of 14 amino acids. CDR3 amino acids: CASSTAGASETQYF. The DNA of the CDR3 is TGTGCCAGCAGTACAGCGGGGGCTTCAGAGACCCAGTACTTC.

This chain links TRBV14 with TRBJ1-6; maybe TRBD1 (6 bases). V was pared by 4 bases and J by 6 bases, with 10 bases between. CDR3 size: 14 residues. Per germline, CDR1 SGHDN and CDR2 FVKESK. CDR3: CASSPGQINSPLHF. In DNA form, the CDR3 reads TGTGCCAGCAGCCCCGGACAGATTAATTCACCCCTCCACTTT.